This TCR beta chain was sequenced for a study of blood T cell repertoires in COVID-19. Overall study: Sites in the United States, Italy and Spain provided acute and convalescent COVID-19 samples. T cells, B-cell-depleted T cells, or PBMCs provided the cDNA or gDNA that served as material.

The V gene's germline CDR1 is SGDLS and CDR2 YYNGEE. With 4 bases clipped from V and 2 bases from J, the junction kept 10 bases outside the gene matches. This CDR3 contains 16 residues. Per the authors' pipeline: Reference gene primer amplification in the assay estimated nucleated cell counts. Using immunoSEQ multiplex PCR, the repertoire was profiled, and TCRdb retains in-frame clones only, with some absent. That table supplies the V and J calls and clone size; D and trimming were determined from the DNA. This table holds about 110,000 clones, 84% found once. This clone appeared a single time. The sample consisted of peripheral blood. The receptor was derived from a woman of 80 years or more with active or convalescent COVID-19. The chain has TRBV9 and TRBJ2-3; 7 positions agree with TRBD2. The CDR3 here is CASSPLGLADTDTQYF. CDR3 sequence (DNA): TGTGCCAGCAGCCCTTTAGGGCTAGCGGACACAGATACGCAGTATTTT. Together with reference TRBV9 and TRBJ2-3, the CDR3 gives the full variable domain: DSGVTQTPKHLITATGQRVTLRCSPRSGDLSVYWYQQSLDQGLQFLIQYYNGEERAKGNILERFSAQQFPDLHSELNLSSLELGDSALYFCASSPLGLADTDTQYFGPGTRLTVL.